These 3 T cell receptor beta chains were all obtained from the same sample, sequenced in a study of human T cells and chemical hapten exposure. Via MiXCR, TCRdb re-called the RACE reads, giving one row per CDR3 protein. Of about 42,000 distinct CDR3 sequences in the sample, approximately 9.5% were seen once. Noted time point: patch test 2, 6 weeks after DPC sensitization. As to treatment: therapeutic diphenylcyclopropenone sensitization with weekly scalp DPC. Extraction yielded total RNA from whole blood (unfractionated). The sample consisted of whole blood, taken in connection with sensitization to the hapten diphenylcyclopropenone (DPC). The origin of the receptors is a young woman with alopecia areata. Some clones in this sample may be carry-over from other donors' samples.

This clonotype was counted a few times. The chain links TRBV6-2 or TRBV6-3 to TRBJ2-3; no firm D call. V shed 7 bases and J shed 1 base, with 15 bases lying between them. The CDR3 is made up of 15 amino acids. Germline lookup yields CDR1 MNHEY and CDR2 SVGEGT. The CDR3 DNA sequence: TGTGCCAGCACCTTGACCGGAAGAGGCACAGATACGCAGTATTTT. Protein product: CASTLTGRGTDTQYF.

This clonotype was counted between two and nine times. V gene TRBV4-3 combines with J gene TRBJ1-2, with 10 nucleotides matching TRBD1. Losses at the gene ends were 3 bases for V and 6 bases for J; bases not matched to a gene: 4. The CDR3 spans 14 residues. CDR1 LGHNA and CDR2 YSLEER come from the germline V gene. The CDR3 sequence: CASSHDDRGHGYTF. As DNA, the CDR3 is TGCGCCAGCAGCCATGACGACAGGGGGCATGGCTACACCTTC.

In nucleotides, the CDR3 is TGTGCCAGTAGTATAGAACAGAGCTCCTACGAGCAGTACTTC. Protein sequence: CASSIEQSSYEQYF. This sequence joins TRBV19 and TRBJ2-7; no definite D call. CDR1 is LNHDA and CDR2 is SQIVND in the germline V gene (reference sequence). Trimming stripped 0 bases from V and 0 bases from J, with 6 bases between. This CDR3 has 14 amino acids.